The subject of this entry is one T cell receptor beta chain. Its antigen remains unidentified. There are no base qualities to consult, and no much larger clone falls within one base. Participants in the prospective study were enrolled through a virtual design, were aged roughly 18 to 100 years, and lived in roughly 24 United States geographic areas. In the prospective study, participants were assigned to cohorts based on the clinical history participants reported in a screening survey and a study questionnaire. For ImmuneRACE Cohort 3, a participant was defined as recovered based on two consecutive negative NP/OP PCR tests, clearance by a healthcare professional, or resolution of symptoms. Mobile phlebotomists in the prospective study collected whole blood, serum and a nasopharyngeal or oropharyngeal swab from every participant. Over a 2-month period, participants in the prospective study had the option of providing additional blood draws and questionnaires. Before DNA extraction, blood samples from the prospective study were shipped at room temperature or frozen.

TCRbeta CDR3 regions were amplified from genomic DNA using the immunoSEQ Assay, a bias-controlled multiplex PCR. The paper's processing steps were these. The number of nucleated cells in each sample was estimated from the amplification of reference gene primers within the assay. To quantify the absolute abundance of each unique TCRbeta CDR3 rearrangement, sequence reads were collapsed and filtered. Productive Simpson clonality was computed per sample as the square root of Simpson's diversity index over productive rearrangements. In TCRdb, the immuneACCESS table is reduced to in-frame sequences with V and J assigned. These tables do not hold every clone; where another copy was compared, an unresolved V gene accounts for under half, and the others remain unexplained. The DNA gave D and trimming, while V, J and clone size come from that table. Within this sample are around 300,000 clones, with more than 75% of them counted one time only. The ten largest clones add up to about 2.6% of the sample.

V drops 2 bases and J drops 8 bases, leaving 16 bases in between. CDR1 MRHNA and CDR2 SNTAGT are derived from the germline V gene. The CDR3 covers 15 residues, taking in both the cysteine and the phenylalanine. The DNA shown is the 45-base CDR3, in frame from base 1. This entry is derived from a study of blood T cell repertoires in COVID-19 (dated by TCRdb to between 2020 and 2021). Some background on the complete study: The collaborator samples originated in the United States, Italy and Spain and spanned the acute and convalescent phases of COVID-19. The material from the prospective study consisted of cDNA or gDNA derived from T cells, B-cell-depleted T cells, or PBMCs. Deeply sampled blood TCRbeta repertoires from subjects exposed to, actively infected with, or recovered from COVID-19 were included in the dataset. The repertoires were released in a freely available public database meant as a resource for research on the immune response to SARS-CoV-2. Samples came from the ongoing ImmuneRACE study (first 160 participants) plus 1,254 subjects from 6 global collaborators. Sample metadata almost always included a de-identified subject ID, COVID-19 status, age in years and sex. Where available, HLA class I and class II types were taken from metadata supplied by the sample provider and were not determined by assay-based typing. Study-wide conclusions, independent of this receptor: Clinical and demographic metadata were provided uncurated, with the amount varying by source and participant.

This TCR came from a woman between 18 and 30 years old who had recovered from COVID-19. The sample taken for sequencing was PBMCs or T cells enriched from blood (not recorded which). This chain is built from TRBV6-4 and TRBJ2-1; the D segment could be TRBD1, given 5 matching bases. CDR3 reads: CASSDGQVTTDEQFF. The sequence in DNA is TGTGCCAGCAGTGACGGACAAGTCACGACCGATGAGCAGTTCTTC.